These T cell receptor beta chains were read from a single sample in a study of shared clonotypes between healthy human individuals. TCRdb keeps only in-frame clones here, not all; method: immunoSEQ multiplex PCR. The data hold millions of clones, with approximately 90% observed a single time. The sample was naive CD4+ T cells sorted from blood. All receptors come from a man aged 18 to 35 in good health. Each CDR3 is given with its conserved first and last residue. A D gene is named only where the DNA matches it firmly. Size is stated for part of the rows, as once, few or many counts, or as a class when the clone is expanded.

d_gene	v_gene	j_gene	abundance	CDR3nt	CDR3aa
.	TRBV29-1	TRBJ2-7	.	TGCAGCGTTGTCCCCTGGAGCTCCTACGAGCAGTACTTC	CSVVPWSSYEQYF
TRBD2	TRBV29-1	TRBJ2-1	.	TGCAGCGTCCCCGGCGGAGCGGGGCGGTACAATGAGCAGTTCTTC	CSVPGGAGRYNEQFF
.	TRBV6-5	TRBJ2-7	.	TGTGCCAGCAGTTACTCGATGGGTAGCTCCTACGAGCAGTACTTC	CASSYSMGSSYEQYF
TRBD1	TRBV27	TRBJ2-7	.	TGTGCCAGCAGAGACAGGGGGCTCCCCTACGAGCAGTACTTC	CASRDRGLPYEQYF
.	TRBV4-3	TRBJ2-3	.	TGCGCCAGCAGCCAAGGGGAAGGTCTTGCGCAGTATTTT	CASSQGEGLAQYF
.	TRBV7-8	TRBJ1-2	.	TGTGCCAGCAGCCCCGCGGGGGCGTGGGGCTACACCTTC	CASSPAGAWGYTF
.	TRBV11-2	TRBJ1-4	.	TGTGCCAGCAGCCAAAGGATTTGGGACCTTGAAAATGAAAAACTGTTTTTT	CASSQRIWDLENEKLFF
.	TRBV9	TRBJ2-7	once	TGTGCCAGCAGCCCCCGGGTGGGCTACGAGCAGTACTTC	CASSPRVGYEQYF
TRBD2	TRBV27	TRBJ2-4	once	TGTGCCAGCAGTCCCTACCCCGGACTAGCGGGAGGCTCAACCCTAGCCAAAAACATTCAGTACTTC	CASSPYPGLAGGSTLAKNIQYF
.	TRBV19	TRBJ1-2	.	TGTGCCAGTAGTATACCTCCGACAGGCACGCTGGCCGGTAACTATGGCTACACCTTC	CASSIPPTGTLAGNYGYTF
.	TRBV9	TRBJ1-3	.	TGTGCCAGCAGCGCGGGACGGCACCCTGGAAACACCATATATTTT	CASSAGRHPGNTIYF
.	TRBV6-4	TRBJ2-5	.	TGTGCCAGCCACTTACGGGGGACCCAGTACTTC	CASHLRGTQYF
.	TRBV30	TRBJ2-4	.	TGTGCCTACAGGGGAGGAAACATTCAGTACTTC	CAYRGGNIQYF
.	TRBV7-9	TRBJ2-5	.	TGTGCCAGCAGCACCCGGGACGTCTGGCAAGAGACCCAGTACTTC	CASSTRDVWQETQYF
.	TRBV4-1	TRBJ2-3	.	TGCGCCAGCAGCCAAGCGAGTAGGGTAGTGGGCACAGATACGCAGTATTTT	CASSQASRVVGTDTQYF
TRBD1	TRBV5-1	TRBJ2-3	.	TGCGCCAGCAGCCCGAGGGGGACAGGGGATGATACGCAGTATTTT	CASSPRGTGDDTQYF
TRBD2	TRBV11-3	TRBJ2-1	.	TGTGCCAGCAGCTTAGTATCAAGCGGGAGTTCCAGTGAGCAGTTCTTC	CASSLVSSGSSSEQFF
.	TRBV6-6	TRBJ2-1	.	TGTGCCAGCAGTTACTCCCGACGGGGGAATGAGCAGTTCTTC	CASSYSRRGNEQFF
.	TRBV10-3	TRBJ2-3	.	TGTGCCACGCGGGACGGACGGAGCACAGATACGCAGTATTTT	CATRDGRSTDTQYF
.	TRBV2	TRBJ1-3	.	TGTGCCAGCAGTGAACCTGGGAACACCATATATTTT	CASSEPGNTIYF
.	TRBV28	TRBJ1-4	.	TGTGCCAGCACCAGCCAGGGGAGGGAAGAAAAACTGTTTTTT	CASTSQGREEKLFF
TRBD1	TRBV19	TRBJ1-2	.	TGTGCCAGTCTATCCCCGACAGGGGGCTATGGCTACACCTTC	CASLSPTGGYGYTF
.	TRBV18	TRBJ1-1	once	TGTGCCAGCTCACTTTACGCGACTACTGAAGCTTTCTTT	CASSLYATTEAFF
.	TRBV7-2	TRBJ2-1	.	TGTGCCAGCAGTCTTTATCCGGGACTGGCGTTGGAGCAGTTCTTC	CASSLYPGLALEQFF
TRBD2	TRBV11-2	TRBJ2-1	.	TGTGCCAGCAGCTTAGCGGGGGGGCCTTACAATGAGCAGTTCTTC	CASSLAGGPYNEQFF
.	TRBV30	TRBJ1-2	.	TGTGCCTGGAGTGCCTATCTAGGGGGTGGCTACACCTTC	CAWSAYLGGGYTF
.	TRBV7-2	TRBJ1-1	.	TGTGCCAGCAGCCTTCTCCGGGGCACTGAAGCTTTCTTT	CASSLLRGTEAFF
.	TRBV7-2	TRBJ1-6	few	TGTGCCAGCAGCTTTCCCGCGGCGGGAAATTCACCCCTCCACTTT	CASSFPAAGNSPLHF
.	TRBV19	TRBJ1-1	.	TGTGCCAGTAGTATAGATGGCCCGTTGAACACTGAAGCTTTCTTT	CASSIDGPLNTEAFF
TRBD2	TRBV7-2	TRBJ2-3	.	TGTGCCAGTCGAGCGGGAGGGCGTGCAGATACGCAGTATTTT	CASRAGGRADTQYF
TRBD1	TRBV6-1	TRBJ1-2	.	TGTGCCAGCAGTCGCGTACAGGGGGCAAACTATGGCTACACCTTC	CASSRVQGANYGYTF
TRBD2	TRBV18	TRBJ2-3	.	TGTGCCAGCTCACCCTTAGCGGGGGTAAATACGCAGTATTTT	CASSPLAGVNTQYF
.	TRBV7-9	TRBJ1-5	.	TGTGCCAGCAGCTTAGAGGGGGGGATTAAACAGCCCCAGCATTTT	CASSLEGGIKQPQHF
.	TRBV6-6	TRBJ1-1	.	TGTGCCAACAGTTACTCTTCTGGCGGGCCCATAGAAGCTTTCTTT	CANSYSSGGPIEAFF
TRBD1	TRBV5-6	TRBJ2-7	.	TGTGCCAGCAGCTTGGACGACAGGGGCTACGAGCAGTACTTC	CASSLDDRGYEQYF
.	TRBV4-1	TRBJ1-2	.	TGCGCCAGCAGCCGCTCAAACTCCATCTATGGCTACACCTTC	CASSRSNSIYGYTF
.	TRBV5-6	TRBJ2-1	.	TGTGCCAGCAAAGAAATACCAATCGATGAGCAGTTCTTC	CASKEIPIDEQFF
.	TRBV4-1	TRBJ2-5	.	TGCGCCAGCAGCCAAATGCCCCGAGGCCAAGAGACCCAGTACTTC	CASSQMPRGQETQYF
TRBD1	TRBV6-5	TRBJ1-1	few	TGTGCCAGCAGTTCCGGGACAGGTAGGACTGAAGCTTTCTTT	CASSSGTGRTEAFF
.	TRBV6-1	TRBJ2-1	.	TGTGCCAGCAGTGGCTTAGGATTGAGCTCCTACAATGAGCAGTTCTTC	CASSGLGLSSYNEQFF
.	TRBV9	TRBJ2-7	.	TGTGCCAGCAGCGTATCGGACGGCTCCCAGAGAGAGCAGTACTTC	CASSVSDGSQREQYF
.	TRBV27	TRBJ2-2	.	TGTGCCAGCAGCACCCGCCAGGCGGAGAAGCTGTTTTTT	CASSTRQAEKLFF
.	TRBV30	TRBJ1-1	.	TGTGCCTCCCGACAGGAGAACACTGAAGCTTTCTTT	CASRQENTEAFF
.	TRBV7-8	TRBJ2-2	.	TGTGCCAGCAGCTTATCACTTCGGAAGGGTGCGAACACCGGGGAGCTGTTTTTT	CASSLSLRKGANTGELFF
TRBD2	TRBV10-3	TRBJ2-1	.	TGTGCCATCAGTGATCCGGGACTAAACGATAGCTCCTACAATGAGCAGTTCTTC	CAISDPGLNDSSYNEQFF
TRBD1	TRBV30	TRBJ1-5	.	TGTGCCTGGGCCACAGGGGGTGGCAATCAGCCCCAGCATTTT	CAWATGGGNQPQHF
.	TRBV11-3	TRBJ1-1	.	TGTGCCAGCAGCTTAGAACAGAGCACTGAAGCTTTCTTT	CASSLEQSTEAFF
.	TRBV7-3	TRBJ1-3	.	TGTGCCAGCAGCGCCAGCCGAGACTCTGGAAACACCATATATTTT	CASSASRDSGNTIYF
TRBD1	TRBV7-6	TRBJ2-5	.	TGTGCCAGCAGCTTGGGACAGCGAAAACAAGAGACCCAGTACTTC	CASSLGQRKQETQYF
.	TRBV5-1	TRBJ1-4	.	TGCGCCAGCAGCTTTAGGTCAACTAATGAAAAACTGTTTTTT	CASSFRSTNEKLFF
.	TRBV7-9	TRBJ2-3	.	TGTGCCAGCAGCTTTTCGAAGGGTCGCACAGATACGCAGTATTTT	CASSFSKGRTDTQYF
TRBD1	TRBV15	TRBJ2-2	.	TGTGCCACCAGCTCAGGGGGAAGCGGTTCCAGTGCGCTGTTTTTT	CATSSGGSGSSALFF
TRBD2	TRBV30	TRBJ2-5	.	TGTGCCTGGAGTATCGGCCTAGCGGGCCAAGAGACCCAGTACTTC	CAWSIGLAGQETQYF